Listed below are T cell receptor beta chains from one sample, sequenced in a study of blood T cell repertoires in COVID-19. This table comes from immunoSEQ multiplex PCR, and its TCRdb copy is limited to in-frame clones, with some not included. This sample has approximately 290,000 clones, with around 90% found just once. Material for sequencing was PBMCs or T cells enriched from blood (not recorded which). These receptors all come from a woman younger than 35 with acute COVID-19. CDR3s include the opening cysteine and the closing phenylalanine or tryptophan. The order of the fields is V gene, CDR3 length, J gene, CDR3 protein.

V gene: TRBV18; CDR3 length: 16; J gene: TRBJ2-5; CDR3 protein: CASSNRVTGGGETQYF
V gene: TRBV11-3; CDR3 length: 14; J gene: TRBJ1-5; CDR3 protein: CASSLGAGNQPQHF
V gene: TRBV11-3; CDR3 length: 16; J gene: TRBJ1-2; CDR3 protein: CASSLEGRSANYGYTF
V gene: TRBV5-1; CDR3 length: 14; J gene: TRBJ2-2; CDR3 protein: CASSSNKQGGELFF
V gene: TRBV5-1; CDR3 length: 15; J gene: TRBJ2-3; CDR3 protein: CASSLGGTSIDTQYF
V gene: TRBV28; CDR3 length: 14; J gene: TRBJ1-1; CDR3 protein: CASSSSGGDAEAFF
V gene: TRBV7-2; CDR3 length: 15; J gene: TRBJ2-1; CDR3 protein: CASSSGLASYNEQFF
V gene: TRBV3-1/TRBV3-2; CDR3 length: 13; J gene: TRBJ1-1; CDR3 protein: CASSFRTGERAFF
V gene: TRBV3-1/TRBV3-2; CDR3 length: 14; J gene: TRBJ2-5; CDR3 protein: CASSQGSGGETQYF
V gene: TRBV18; CDR3 length: 13; J gene: TRBJ1-5; CDR3 protein: CASSDGKDQPQHF
V gene: TRBV11-2; CDR3 length: 15; J gene: TRBJ2-1; CDR3 protein: CASSFGLASYNEQFF
V gene: TRBV6-4; CDR3 length: 13; J gene: TRBJ2-2; CDR3 protein: CASSDSRQGPLFF
V gene: TRBV28; CDR3 length: 18; J gene: TRBJ1-2; CDR3 protein: CASSYAGTGKGANYGYTF
V gene: TRBV18; CDR3 length: 15; J gene: TRBJ2-5; CDR3 protein: CASSPQKVNQETQYF
V gene: TRBV27; CDR3 length: 15; J gene: TRBJ2-5; CDR3 protein: CASSPEWGGEETQYF
V gene: TRBV10-3; CDR3 length: 11; J gene: TRBJ1-1; CDR3 protein: CAAGEHTEAFF
V gene: TRBV27; CDR3 length: 19; J gene: TRBJ1-1; CDR3 protein: CASSLSGSSGQGANTEAFF
V gene: TRBV11-3; CDR3 length: 13; J gene: TRBJ2-2; CDR3 protein: CASSPSRSGELFF
V gene: TRBV3-1/TRBV3-2; CDR3 length: 16; J gene: TRBJ2-7; CDR3 protein: CASSQRLAGPSYEQYF
V gene: TRBV7-2; CDR3 length: 15; J gene: TRBJ1-2; CDR3 protein: CASSLYPRGWDGYTF
V gene: TRBV28; CDR3 length: 12; J gene: TRBJ2-7; CDR3 protein: CASSLAAYEQYF
V gene: TRBV21-1; CDR3 length: 18; J gene: TRBJ2-3; CDR3 protein: CASSKYETSGTVTDTQYF
V gene: TRBV6-1; CDR3 length: 19; J gene: TRBJ2-1; CDR3 protein: CASSEYRVLGARSYNEQFF
V gene: TRBV28; CDR3 length: 15; J gene: TRBJ1-5; CDR3 protein: CASSLVAGSNQPQHF
V gene: TRBV28; CDR3 length: 14; J gene: TRBJ2-5; CDR3 protein: CASSPPGGEETQYF
V gene: TRBV20-1; CDR3 length: 14; J gene: TRBJ1-5; CDR3 protein: CSASPDRANQPQHF
V gene: TRBV19; CDR3 length: 17; J gene: TRBJ2-7; CDR3 protein: CASSIRGQVAAFYEQYF
V gene: TRBV19; CDR3 length: 17; J gene: TRBJ2-1; CDR3 protein: CASSTWTSGDSYNEQFF
V gene: TRBV7-9; CDR3 length: 16; J gene: TRBJ1-1; CDR3 protein: CASSPRTGGWDTEAFF
V gene: TRBV7-9; CDR3 length: 17; J gene: TRBJ2-2; CDR3 protein: CASSRYKLAANTGELFF
V gene: TRBV12-3/TRBV12-4; CDR3 length: 12; J gene: TRBJ1-5; CDR3 protein: CASSLRDQPQHF
V gene: TRBV7-3; CDR3 length: 18; J gene: TRBJ2-5; CDR3 protein: CASSLWGTSLNGGETQYF
V gene: TRBV7-9; CDR3 length: 15; J gene: TRBJ2-2; CDR3 protein: CASSHRGGNTGELFF
V gene: TRBV27; CDR3 length: 18; J gene: TRBJ2-1; CDR3 protein: CASSLNPPGQGWGNEQFF
V gene: TRBV7-9; CDR3 length: 15; J gene: TRBJ2-5; CDR3 protein: CASSSQGLTGETQYF
V gene: TRBV5-7; CDR3 length: 15; J gene: TRBJ2-7; CDR3 protein: CASSGNRGQPYEQYF
V gene: TRBV28; CDR3 length: 15; J gene: TRBJ1-6; CDR3 protein: CASSLMSSYNSPLHF
V gene: TRBV19; CDR3 length: 13; J gene: TRBJ2-7; CDR3 protein: CASSLTATYEQYF
V gene: TRBV7-3; CDR3 length: 17; J gene: TRBJ2-3; CDR3 protein: CASSLRGTSVGADTQYF
V gene: TRBV7-3; CDR3 length: 15; J gene: TRBJ2-7; CDR3 protein: CASSFGSGASYEQYF
V gene: TRBV29-1; CDR3 length: 15; J gene: TRBJ2-7; CDR3 protein: CSARGERDDSYEQYF
V gene: TRBV6-5; CDR3 length: 14; J gene: TRBJ1-1; CDR3 protein: CATHYRDRKTEAFF
V gene: TRBV5-1; CDR3 length: 17; J gene: TRBJ1-4; CDR3 protein: CASSLTGGLATNEKLFF
V gene: TRBV29-1; CDR3 length: 13; J gene: TRBJ1-4; CDR3 protein: CSGKRATNEKLFF
V gene: TRBV7-9; CDR3 length: 15; J gene: TRBJ2-3; CDR3 protein: CASSLALAGADTQYF
V gene: TRBV30; CDR3 length: 15; J gene: TRBJ2-2; CDR3 protein: CARGLRGRATGELFF
V gene: TRBV7-3; CDR3 length: 15; J gene: TRBJ2-1; CDR3 protein: CASSWDRAAYNEQFF
V gene: TRBV25-1; CDR3 length: 13; J gene: TRBJ2-3; CDR3 protein: CASSLTGTDTQYF
V gene: TRBV28; CDR3 length: 16; J gene: TRBJ1-2; CDR3 protein: CASSPAGTAFDYGYTF